This entry lists 4 T cell receptor beta chains sequenced from one sample in a study of cytomegalovirus exposure and HLA in healthy donors. Both 60 Vbeta primers and 13 Jbeta primers went into the PCR. Assay: immunoSEQ multiplex PCR; the TCRdb copy retains only in-frame clones and omits some. The table lists 150,000 to 200,000 clones, around 77% of them singletons. Sequenced sample: PBMCs. All receptors come from a woman in her 30s in good health and CMV-seronegative.

This clone was recorded a few times. The chain couples TRBV2 to TRBJ1-1, with D unclear. Trimming cost V 3 bases and J 0 bases, with 8 bases left between them. CDR3 length: 14 amino acids. Germline V CDR1 and CDR2: SNHLY, FYNNEI. DNA for the CDR3: TGTGCCAGCAGTGATGTGGGCCTGAACACTGAAGCTTTCTTT. It translates to CASSDVGLNTEAFF.

This clone has just a few counts. This CDR3 reads CASRGTEETQYF. CDR3 DNA sequence: TGTGCCAGCAGGGGGACAGAAGAGACCCAGTACTTC. The chain joins TRBV5-4 to TRBJ2-5; 7 bases fit TRBD1. J was trimmed by 3 bases and V by 5 bases; bases with no gene match: 1. CDR1 and CDR2 (germline): SGHNT, YYREEE (reference sequence). The CDR3 runs 12 residues. The whole variable domain, filled in from reference TRBV5-4 and TRBJ2-5, reads ETGVTQSPTHLIKTRGQQVTLRCSSQSGHNTVSWYQQALGQGPQFIFQYYREEENGRGNFPPRFSGLQFPNYSSELNVNALELDDSALYLCASRGTEETQYFGPGTRLLVL.

The chain is built from TRBV6-1 and TRBJ2-7; 9 nucleotides line up with TRBD1. This CDR3 is built from 14 residues. Germline values: CDR1 MNHNS, CDR2 SASEGT. With 2 bases clipped from V and 4 bases from J, the junction kept 3 bases outside the gene matches. DNA for the CDR3: TGTGCCAGCAGTGAACGGGGACAGGGATACGAGCAGTACTTC. Protein product: CASSERGQGYEQYF.

The genes are TRBV5-6 and TRBJ1-6; tentative D call: TRBD1 (5 bases). The CDR3 loop spans 15 amino acids. Germline CDR1 reads SGHDT; CDR2 reads YYEEEE. V was trimmed by 1 base and J by 5 bases, leaving 10 bases between them. The CDR3 here is CASSLLGQNNSPLHF. CDR3 coding DNA: TGTGCCAGCAGCTTGTTGGGGCAGAATAATTCACCCCTCCACTTT.